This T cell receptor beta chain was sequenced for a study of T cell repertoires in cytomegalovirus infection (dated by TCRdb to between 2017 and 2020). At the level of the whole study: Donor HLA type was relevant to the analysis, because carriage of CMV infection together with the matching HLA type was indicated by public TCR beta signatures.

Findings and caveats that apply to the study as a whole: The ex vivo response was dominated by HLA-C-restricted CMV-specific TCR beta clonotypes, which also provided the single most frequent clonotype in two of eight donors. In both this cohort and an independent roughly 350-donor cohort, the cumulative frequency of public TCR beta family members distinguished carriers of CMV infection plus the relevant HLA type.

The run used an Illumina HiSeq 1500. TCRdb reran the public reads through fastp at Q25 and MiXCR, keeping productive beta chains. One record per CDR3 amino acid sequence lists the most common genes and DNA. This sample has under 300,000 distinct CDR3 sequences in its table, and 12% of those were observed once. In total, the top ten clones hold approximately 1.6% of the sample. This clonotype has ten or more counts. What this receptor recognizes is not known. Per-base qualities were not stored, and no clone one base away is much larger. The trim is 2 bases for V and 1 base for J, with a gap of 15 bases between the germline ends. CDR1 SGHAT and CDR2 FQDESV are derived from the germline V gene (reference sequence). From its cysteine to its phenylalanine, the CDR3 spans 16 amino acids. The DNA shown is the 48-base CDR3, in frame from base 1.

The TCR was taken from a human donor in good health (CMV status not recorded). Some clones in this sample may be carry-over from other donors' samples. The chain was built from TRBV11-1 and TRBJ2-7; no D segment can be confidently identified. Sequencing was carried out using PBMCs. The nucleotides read TGTGCCAGCAGCTTAATCGATACGGATACGTCCTACGAGCAGTACTTC. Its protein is CASSLIDTDTSYEQYF.